The 21 T cell receptor beta chains below were found in one sample sequenced in a study of graft-versus-host responses after intestinal transplantation. Clones were sequenced by immunoSEQ multiplex PCR, and TCRdb holds only the in-frame ones, with some missing. The sample records tens of thousands of clones, over 80% being singletons. The source was PBMCs, collected 98 days after intestinal transplantation. Receptor source: a human patient who received an intestinal transplant, so some T cells may come from the graft donor.

This clone was recorded once. The chain recombines TRBV28 with TRBJ1-3, with TRBD1 identical over 12 bases. In germline, CDR1 is MDHEN, CDR2 SYDVKM. The CDR3 length is 16 residues. With V trimmed by 1 base and J by 10 bases, 8 bases remained unmatched. The CDR3 nucleotides read TGTGCCAGCAGTTTATTGGCGCCGGGACAGGGGGCGACCATATATTTT. This encodes CASSLLAPGQGATIYF.

The chain employs TRBV5-1 and TRBJ2-3, with D unclear. CDR1 SGHRS and CDR2 YFSETQ come from the germline V gene. V was clipped by 0 bases and J by 2 bases, with 16 bases between them. CDR3 length: 17 residues. The CDR3 loop is CASSLGGSLIYTDTQYF. Written as DNA, the CDR3 is TGCGCCAGCAGCTTGGGGGGTAGCCTGATTTACACAGATACGCAGTATTTT.

The genes are TRBV6-5 and TRBJ1-2, with unresolved D. The V gene's germline CDR1 is MNHEY and CDR2 SVGAGI. This CDR3 contains 12 residues. The ends were cut back, 4 bases at V and 7 bases at J, with 10 bases in the middle. The CDR3 DNA sequence: TGTGCCAGCAGTTCCTGGGAGGGTGGCTACACCTTC. This translates into CASSSWEGGYTF.

The CDR3, as DNA: TGCGCCAGCAGCTCCACAGCGGGGTATAATTCACCCCTCCACTTT. Protein product: CASSSTAGYNSPLHF. The chain has TRBV5-1 and TRBJ1-6; D unresolved. With 3 bases removed from V and 4 bases from J, the gap between germline ends came to 11 bases. This CDR3 is 15 amino acids long. CDR1 is SGHRS and CDR2 is YFSETQ in the germline V gene. Based on the CDR3 plus reference TRBV5-1 and TRBJ1-6, the full variable domain is KAGVTQTPRYLIKTRGQQVTLSCSPISGHRSVSWYQQTPGQGLQFLFEYFSETQRNKGNFPGRFSGRQFSNSRSEMNVSTLELGDSALYLCASSSTAGYNSPLHFGNGTRLTVT.

The chain employs TRBV19 and TRBJ2-7; 7 bases are a match to TRBD2. The CDR3 runs to 16 residues. Germline V gives CDR1 LNHDA, CDR2 SQIVND (reference sequence). Trimming cost V 3 bases and J 7 bases; bases outside gene matches: 15. The DNA of the CDR3 is TGTGCCAGTAGTATTTCCCACACCCTGGGGGGGTGGGAGCAGTACTTC. It yields the protein CASSISHTLGGWEQYF.

The rearrangement uses TRBV18 and TRBJ2-7, with 11 bases matching TRBD2. V lost 0 bases to trimming and J lost 0 bases; unmatched junction nucleotides: 7. The CDR3 has 18 amino acids. The germline V gene encodes CDR1 KGHSH and CDR2 LQKENI. The chain's CDR3 is CASSPPGIAGGYSYEQYF. The CDR3 coding sequence is TGTGCCAGCTCACCACCGGGGATAGCGGGAGGGTACTCCTACGAGCAGTACTTC.

This clone appeared a single time. The chain joins TRBV28 to TRBJ2-2; 8 bases are shared with TRBD1. This CDR3 contains 15 residues. Germline-derived CDR1 and CDR2 are MDHEN and SYDVKM. Germline trimming cut 6 bases from V and 1 base from J; bases unmatched to any gene: 4. The CDR3 DNA is TGTGCCAGCAGCCTGACAGGGGAGAACACCGGGGAGCTGTTTTTT. It specifies CASSLTGENTGELFF.

The chain has TRBV6-1 and TRBJ2-7; weak D call: TRBD1 (6 bases). The CDR3 loop spans 14 amino acids. V shed 2 bases and J shed 2 bases, with 10 bases lying between them. Germline loops: CDR1 MNHNS, CDR2 SASEGT. CDR3 in amino acids: CASSENTGTYEQYF. In DNA, the CDR3 is TGTGCCAGCAGTGAAAACACAGGGACCTACGAGCAGTACTTC.

The rearrangement joins TRBV11-3 to TRBJ2-1; tentative D call: TRBD2 (6 bases). V dropped 0 bases and J dropped 7 bases, with 10 bases sitting between them. The germline gives CDR1 SGHNT, CDR2 YENEEA. The CDR3 runs to 14 residues. The CDR3 is CASSLDGRGNEQFF. The DNA of the CDR3 is TGTGCCAGCAGCTTAGACGGGAGAGGGAATGAGCAGTTCTTC.

The gene calls are TRBV4-1 and TRBJ1-2, with a tentative D call TRBD1 (5 bases). V dropped 0 bases and J dropped 2 bases, with 16 bases sitting between them. The germline CDR1 and CDR2 sequences are MGHRA and YSYEKL. The CDR3 is 17 amino acids. The CDR3 is CASSQDGGLGGNYGYTF. CDR3 bases: TGCGCCAGCAGCCAAGATGGGGGATTGGGGGGGAACTATGGCTACACCTTC.

As for this clone: Other DNA sequences in the same sample also yield this CDR3. The chain couples TRBV11-3 to TRBJ2-2, with 7 nucleotides matching TRBD2. This CDR3 is 14 amino acids long. CDR1 is SGHNT, CDR2 YENEEA, per germline. J gave up 5 bases and V 1 base, and 1 base lay outside the gene matches. The CDR3 spells CASSLGGGTGELFF. The CDR3, as DNA: TGTGCCAGCAGCTTAGGCGGGGGTACCGGGGAGCTGTTTTTT. Filled out from reference TRBV11-3 and TRBJ2-2, the complete variable domain reads EAGVVQSPRYKIIEKKQPVAFWCNPISGHNTLYWYLQNLGQGPELLIRYENEEAVDDSQLPKDRFSAERLKGVDSTLKIQPAELGDSAVYLCASSLGGGTGELFFGEGSRLTVL.

The J gene is TRBJ2-7, the V gene TRBV9, with 10 bases aligning to TRBD1. The germline V gene encodes CDR1 SGDLS and CDR2 YYNGEE. Trimming cost V 0 bases and J 0 bases; bases outside gene matches: 0. CDR3 length: 15 amino acids. CDR3 nucleotides: TGTGCCAGCAGCGTAGGGACAGGGGGCTCCTACGAGCAGTACTTC. Its protein is CASSVGTGGSYEQYF.

The rearrangement joins TRBV29-1 to TRBJ2-3; 9 bases agree with TRBD1. CDR1 and CDR2 from the germline V gene are SQVTM and ANQGSEA. The CDR3 runs to 14 residues. The V and J ends lost 6 bases and 7 bases, in that order; junction bases with no gene match: 11. The chain's CDR3 is CSVVTGGSIYTQYF. CDR3 nucleotides: TGCAGCGTGGTGACAGGGGGTAGTATCTATACGCAGTATTTT.

There are a few counts of this clone. The chain joins TRBV7-6 to TRBJ1-1; a possible D gene is TRBD1 (5 bases). Germline V gene lookup returns CDR1 SGHVS and CDR2 FNYEAQ. This CDR3 is 12 amino acids long. V was clipped by 1 base and J by 7 bases, with 7 bases between them. The CDR3 reads CASSLVQGEAFF. In DNA, the CDR3 is TGTGCCAGCAGCTTAGTGCAGGGTGAAGCTTTCTTT.

The chain couples TRBV28 to TRBJ1-2; D call uncertain. Trimming shortened V by 3 bases and J by 8 bases, and 22 bases separated the two germline ends. CDR3 size: 16 residues. Per germline, CDR1 MDHEN and CDR2 SYDVKM. The CDR3 DNA is TGTGCCAGCAGTTTTCCCCTTCAGGCAAGCTCGGGCGGCTACACCTTC. This gives the protein CASSFPLQASSGGYTF.

The CDR3: CASSESRGRGRYEQYF. The CDR3 DNA is TGTGCCAGCAGTGAAAGTCGGGGCAGGGGTCGGTACGAGCAGTACTTC. This chain links TRBV2 with TRBJ2-7, with a weak D call TRBD1 (6 bases). This CDR3 has 16 amino acids. V gave up 2 bases and J gave up 4 bases, with 18 bases separating them. CDR1 and CDR2 from the germline V gene are SNHLY and FYNNEI.

The CDR3, as DNA: TGTGCCAGCAGTCGGGACAGGGAAGTCGGCACAGATACGCAGTATTTT. This gives the protein CASSRDREVGTDTQYF. This rearrangement joins TRBV28 to TRBJ2-3, with 9 nucleotides matching TRBD1. The CDR3 consists of 16 residues. Per germline, CDR1 MDHEN and CDR2 SYDVKM. With V trimmed by 5 bases and J by 1 base, 7 bases remained unmatched.

This rearrangement joins TRBV6-5 to TRBJ1-1, with D possibly being TRBD1 (6 bases). Germline V lookup: CDR1 MNHEY, CDR2 SVGAGI. This CDR3 comprises 13 residues. Trimming took off 6 bases at V and 1 base at J, with 9 bases between the two ends. The CDR3 loop reads CASRRQENTEAFF. The CDR3, as DNA: TGTGCCAGCAGACGACAGGAGAACACTGAAGCTTTCTTT.

The CDR3 nucleotides are TGTGCCAGCAGCTTAGATGAGCGGACAAGCTCCTACAATGAGCAGTTCTTC. Translation: CASSLDERTSSYNEQFF. This chain joins TRBV11-1 and TRBJ2-1; D possibly uses TRBD1 or TRBD2 (5 bases each). The CDR3 sequence is 17 residues long. Germline assignment: CDR1 SGHAT and CDR2 FQDESV (reference sequence). V lost 1 base, J lost 0 bases, and 13 bases lay in between.

J is TRBJ2-7 and V is TRBV19, with 8 bases aligning to TRBD1. The CDR3 extends over 15 amino acids. V lost 7 bases and J lost 0; bases outside the gene matches: 8. From germline, CDR1 is LNHDA and CDR2 SQIVND (reference sequence). The CDR3 is CASTRTGTGSYEQYF. In DNA form, the CDR3 reads TGTGCCAGTACCCGGACAGGGACGGGCTCCTACGAGCAGTACTTC. Together with reference TRBV19 and TRBJ2-7, the CDR3 gives the full variable domain: DGGITQSPKYLFRKEGQNVTLSCEQNLNHDAMYWYRQDPGQGLRLIYYSQIVNDFQKGDIAEGYSVSREKKESFPLTVTSAQKNPTAFYLCASTRTGTGSYEQYFGPGTRLTVT.

The chain couples TRBV28 to TRBJ2-7; no reliable D call. The V end was cut by 4 bases, the J end by 0 bases, with 10 bases between. This CDR3 contains 14 residues. Germline values: CDR1 MDHEN, CDR2 SYDVKM. Here the CDR3 reads CASSSLGNSYEQYF. The CDR3 DNA follows: TGTGCCAGCAGTTCCTTGGGCAACTCCTACGAGCAGTACTTC.